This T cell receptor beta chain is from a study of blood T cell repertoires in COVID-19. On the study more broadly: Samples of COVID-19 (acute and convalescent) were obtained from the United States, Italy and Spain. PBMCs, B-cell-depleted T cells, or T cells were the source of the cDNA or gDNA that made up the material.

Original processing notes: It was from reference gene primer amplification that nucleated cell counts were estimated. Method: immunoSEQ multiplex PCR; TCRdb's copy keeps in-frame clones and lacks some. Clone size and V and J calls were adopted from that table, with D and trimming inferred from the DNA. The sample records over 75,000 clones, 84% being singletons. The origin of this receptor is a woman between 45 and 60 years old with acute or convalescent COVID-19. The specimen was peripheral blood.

The CDR3 DNA reads as TGTGCCAGCAGTCGACGGAACGTGCGAGGACTAGCGGCTAACTCCTACGAGCAGTACTTC. This gives the protein CASSRRNVRGLAANSYEQYF. This chain connects TRBV6-6 to TRBJ2-7; 10 bases align to TRBD2. Germline CDR1 reads MNHNY; CDR2 reads SVGAGI (reference sequence). Trimming removed 5 bases from V and 0 bases from J; junction bases left unmatched: 19. This CDR3 comprises 20 residues.